This T cell receptor (beta chain) was identified in a study of CD8 T cells in Susac syndrome. Study in general: Among the Susac syndrome patients who underwent sequencing, about six had clinically active disease, while about 8 of them were in remission. Study findings and constraints: Clonal expansion was absent from the CD4+ T cell repertoires in Susac syndrome.

Both CD4+ and CD8+ T cells were negatively isolated, and TEMRA cells underwent FACS enrichment. The sample holds one count of this clonotype. No antigen is known for it. V was pared by 5 bases and J by 5 bases, with 16 bases of the junction left unmatched. Germline V gene data show CDR1 as DFQATT and CDR2 as SNEGSKA (reference sequence). This CDR3 spans 16 amino acids. With random hexamers, about 0.45 to 1 ug RNA was reverse transcribed. The amplification used immunoSEQ multiplex PCR on TCR beta CDR3; it spanned 54 Vbeta and 13 Jbeta. TCRdb itself ran the immunoSEQ multiplex PCR reads through MiXCR, one entry per CDR3 protein. Found here are fewer than 200,000 distinct CDR3 sequences, 90% to 95% of them singletons; the top ten hold roughly 0.12%.

The chain joins TRBV20-1 to TRBJ2-5, with TRBD1 matching 8 bases. The sequenced sample consisted of CD4+ T cells from PBMCs. This sequence originates from a human donor with Susac syndrome. The CDR3 reads CSAGPWGRGLAETQYF. CDR3 DNA sequence: TGCAGTGCTGGGCCATGGGGCAGGGGGCTTGCGGAGACCCAGTACTTC.